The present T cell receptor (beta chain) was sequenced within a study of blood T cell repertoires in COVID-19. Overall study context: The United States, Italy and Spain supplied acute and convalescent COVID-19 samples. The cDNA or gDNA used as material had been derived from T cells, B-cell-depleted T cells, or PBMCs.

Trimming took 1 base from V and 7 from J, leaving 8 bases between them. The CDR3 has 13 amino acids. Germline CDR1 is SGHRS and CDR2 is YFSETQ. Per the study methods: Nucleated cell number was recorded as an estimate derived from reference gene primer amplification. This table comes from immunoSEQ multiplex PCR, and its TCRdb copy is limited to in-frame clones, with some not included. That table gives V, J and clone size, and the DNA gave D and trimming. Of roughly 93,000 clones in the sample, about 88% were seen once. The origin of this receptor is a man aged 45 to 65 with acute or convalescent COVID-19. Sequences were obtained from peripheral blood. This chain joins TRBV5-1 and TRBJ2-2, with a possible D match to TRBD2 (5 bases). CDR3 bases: TGCGCCAGCAGCTTGAGAGGGAACGGGGAGCTGTTTTTT. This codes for CASSLRGNGELFF.